This T cell receptor (beta chain) derives from a study of T cell repertoires in cytomegalovirus infection. The overall study: It can be stated that public TCR beta signatures indicated CMV infection as well as a matching HLA type. Study-wide points: Pooled public TCR beta family frequency picked out CMV carriers with the relevant HLA. Clonotype analysis showed dominance of the ex vivo response by HLA-C-restricted CMV-specific TCR beta clonotypes.

This clonotype was seen repeatedly, ten times or more. What it recognizes is unknown. Using its own MiXCR run on the reads, TCRdb lists one record per CDR3 protein. The repertoire holds 200,000 to 300,000 distinct CDR3 sequences, around 15% seen once, with 7.5% to 10% in the top ten. The CDR3 is 16 amino acids. Trimming took 5 bases from V and 0 from J; bases not matched to a gene: 3. Looked up from germline, CDR1 is SEHNR and CDR2 is FQNEAQ (reference sequence). Sequencing input: PBMCs. The chain recombines TRBV7-9 with TRBJ2-1, with 11 positions matching TRBD2. The clonotype originates from a human donor in good health (CMV status not recorded). Some clones in this sample may be carry-over from other donors' samples. The CDR3 DNA sequence: TGTGCCAGCAGCCCTACTAGCGGGAGCTCCTACAATGAGCAGTTCTTC. The encoded protein is CASSPTSGSSYNEQFF. Combining the CDR3 with reference TRBV7-9 and TRBJ2-1 gives the whole variable domain DTGVSQNPRHKITKRGQNVTFRCDPISEHNRLYWYRQTLGQGPEFLTYFQNEAQLEKSRLLSDRFSAERPKGSFSTLEIQRTEQGDSAMYLCASSPTSGSSYNEQFFGPGTRLTVL.